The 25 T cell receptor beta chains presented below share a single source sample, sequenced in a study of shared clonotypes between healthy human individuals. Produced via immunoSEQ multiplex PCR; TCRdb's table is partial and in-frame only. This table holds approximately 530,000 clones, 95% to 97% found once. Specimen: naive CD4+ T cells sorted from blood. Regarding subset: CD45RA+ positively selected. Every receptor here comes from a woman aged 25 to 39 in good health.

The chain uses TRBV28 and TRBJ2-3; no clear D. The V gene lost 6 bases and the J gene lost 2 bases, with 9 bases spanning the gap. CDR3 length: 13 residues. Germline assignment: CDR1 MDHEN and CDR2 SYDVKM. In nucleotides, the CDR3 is TGTGCCAGCAGCCCAGATGACACAGATACGCAGTATTTT. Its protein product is CASSPDDTDTQYF.

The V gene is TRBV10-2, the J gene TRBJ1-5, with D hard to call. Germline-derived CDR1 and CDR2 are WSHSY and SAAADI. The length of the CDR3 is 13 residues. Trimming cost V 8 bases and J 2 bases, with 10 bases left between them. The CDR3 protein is CASPRQRNQPQHF. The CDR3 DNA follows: TGCGCCAGCCCGCGACAACGCAATCAGCCCCAGCATTTT.

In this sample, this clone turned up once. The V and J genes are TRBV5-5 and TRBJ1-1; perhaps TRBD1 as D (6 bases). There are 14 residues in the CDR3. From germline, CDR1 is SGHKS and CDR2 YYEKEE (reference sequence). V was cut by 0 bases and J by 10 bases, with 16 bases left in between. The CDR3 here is CASSLETQGYLAFF. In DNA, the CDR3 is TGTGCCAGCAGCTTGGAAACACAGGGTTACTTAGCTTTCTTT.

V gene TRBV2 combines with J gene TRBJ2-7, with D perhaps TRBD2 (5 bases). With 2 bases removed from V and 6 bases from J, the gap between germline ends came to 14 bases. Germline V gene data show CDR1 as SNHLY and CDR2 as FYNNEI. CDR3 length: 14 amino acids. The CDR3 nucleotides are TGTGCCAGCAGTGAACGGACTCCCAGGTTCGAGCAGTACTTC. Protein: CASSERTPRFEQYF.

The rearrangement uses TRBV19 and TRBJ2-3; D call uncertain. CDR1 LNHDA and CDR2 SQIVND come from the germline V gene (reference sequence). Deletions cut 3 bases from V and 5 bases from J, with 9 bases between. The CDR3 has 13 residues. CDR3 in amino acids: CASSMASLDTQYF. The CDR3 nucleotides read TGTGCCAGTAGTATGGCGTCGTTAGATACGCAGTATTTT.

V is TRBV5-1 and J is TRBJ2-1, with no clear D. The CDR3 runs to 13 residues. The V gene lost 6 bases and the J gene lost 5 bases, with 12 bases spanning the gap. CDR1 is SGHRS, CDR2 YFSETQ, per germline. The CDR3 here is CASTAARNNEQFF. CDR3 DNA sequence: TGCGCCAGCACGGCGGCCCGGAACAATGAGCAGTTCTTC.

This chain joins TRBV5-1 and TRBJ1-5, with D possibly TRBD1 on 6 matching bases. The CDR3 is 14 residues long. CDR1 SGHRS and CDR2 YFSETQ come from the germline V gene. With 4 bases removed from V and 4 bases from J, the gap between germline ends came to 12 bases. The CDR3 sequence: CASSTGTTNQPQHF. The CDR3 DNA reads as TGCGCCAGCAGCACCGGGACAACAAATCAGCCCCAGCATTTT.

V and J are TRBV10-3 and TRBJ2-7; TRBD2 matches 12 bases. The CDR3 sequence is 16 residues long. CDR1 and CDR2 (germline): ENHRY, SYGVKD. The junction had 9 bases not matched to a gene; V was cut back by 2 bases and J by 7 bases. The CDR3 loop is CAISEPWTSGTGEQYF. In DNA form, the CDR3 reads TGTGCCATCAGTGAGCCTTGGACTAGCGGGACGGGAGAGCAGTACTTC.

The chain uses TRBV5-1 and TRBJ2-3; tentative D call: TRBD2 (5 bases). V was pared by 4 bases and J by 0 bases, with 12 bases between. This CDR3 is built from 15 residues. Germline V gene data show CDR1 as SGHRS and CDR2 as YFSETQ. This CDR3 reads CASSVIGVSTDTQYF. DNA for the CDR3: TGCGCCAGCAGCGTAATCGGGGTTAGCACAGATACGCAGTATTTT.

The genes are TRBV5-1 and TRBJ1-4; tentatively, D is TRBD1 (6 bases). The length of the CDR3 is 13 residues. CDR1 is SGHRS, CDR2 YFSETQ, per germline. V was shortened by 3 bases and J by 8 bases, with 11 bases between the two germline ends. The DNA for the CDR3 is TGCGCCAGCAGCTCAGGGGCAAGGGAAAAACTGTTTTTT. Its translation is CASSSGAREKLFF.

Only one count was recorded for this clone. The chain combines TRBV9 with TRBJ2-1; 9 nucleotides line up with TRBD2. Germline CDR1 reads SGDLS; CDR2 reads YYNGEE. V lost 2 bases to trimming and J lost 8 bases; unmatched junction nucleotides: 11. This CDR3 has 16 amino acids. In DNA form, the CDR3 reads TGTGCCAGCAGCGTTGGATTGCGGGAGGGCTTGTATGAGCAGTTCTTC. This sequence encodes CASSVGLREGLYEQFF.

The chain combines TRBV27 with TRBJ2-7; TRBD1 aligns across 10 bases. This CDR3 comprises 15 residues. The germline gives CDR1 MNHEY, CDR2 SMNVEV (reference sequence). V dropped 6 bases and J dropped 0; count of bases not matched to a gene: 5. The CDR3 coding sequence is TGTGCCAGCAGAGGGGGACAGGGGAGCTCCTACGAGCAGTACTTC. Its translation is CASRGGQGSSYEQYF.

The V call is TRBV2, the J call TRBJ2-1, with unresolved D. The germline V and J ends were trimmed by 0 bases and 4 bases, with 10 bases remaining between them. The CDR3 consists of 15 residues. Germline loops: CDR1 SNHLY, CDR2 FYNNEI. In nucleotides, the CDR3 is TGTGCCAGCAGTGAAGCGAAGGGCTTATACAATGAGCAGTTCTTC. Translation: CASSEAKGLYNEQFF.

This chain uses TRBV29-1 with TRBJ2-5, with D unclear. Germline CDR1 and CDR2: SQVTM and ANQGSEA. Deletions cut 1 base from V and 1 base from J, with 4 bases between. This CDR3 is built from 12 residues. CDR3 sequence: CSVEVPQETQYF. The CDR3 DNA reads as TGCAGCGTTGAAGTCCCCCAAGAGACCCAGTACTTC. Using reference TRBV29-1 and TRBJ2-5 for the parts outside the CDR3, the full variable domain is SAVISQKPSRDICQRGTSLTIQCQVDSQVTMMFWYRQQPGQSLTLIATANQGSEATYESGFVIDKFPISRPNLTFSTLTVSNMSPEDSSIYLCSVEVPQETQYFGPGTRLLVL.

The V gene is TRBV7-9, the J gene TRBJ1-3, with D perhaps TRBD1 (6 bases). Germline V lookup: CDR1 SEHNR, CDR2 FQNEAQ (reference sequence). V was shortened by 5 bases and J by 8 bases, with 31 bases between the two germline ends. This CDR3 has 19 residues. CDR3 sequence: CASSTRQASSLGSVDTIYF. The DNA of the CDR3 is TGTGCCAGCAGCACACGACAGGCGTCTTCTTTAGGTTCCGTGGACACCATATATTTT.

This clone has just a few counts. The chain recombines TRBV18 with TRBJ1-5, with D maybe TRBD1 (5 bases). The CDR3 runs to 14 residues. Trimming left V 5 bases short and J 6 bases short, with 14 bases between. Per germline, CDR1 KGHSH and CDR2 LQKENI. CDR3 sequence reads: CASSTQGDGQPQHF. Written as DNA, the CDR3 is TGTGCCAGCTCAACCCAGGGTGACGGTCAGCCCCAGCATTTT.

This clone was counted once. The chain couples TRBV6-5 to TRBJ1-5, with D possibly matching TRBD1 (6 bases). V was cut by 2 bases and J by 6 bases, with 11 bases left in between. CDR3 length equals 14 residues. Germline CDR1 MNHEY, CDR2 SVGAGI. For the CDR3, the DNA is TGTGCCAGCAGTTACCACCGGGGGCTTCAGCCCCAGCATTTT. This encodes CASSYHRGLQPQHF.

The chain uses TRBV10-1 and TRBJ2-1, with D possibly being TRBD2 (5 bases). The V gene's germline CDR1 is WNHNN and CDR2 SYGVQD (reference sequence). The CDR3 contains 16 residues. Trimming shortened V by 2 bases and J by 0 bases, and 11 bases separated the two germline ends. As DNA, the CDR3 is TGCGCCAGCAGTGAGGGAGGAATTAGCTCCTACAATGAGCAGTTCTTC. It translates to CASSEGGISSYNEQFF.

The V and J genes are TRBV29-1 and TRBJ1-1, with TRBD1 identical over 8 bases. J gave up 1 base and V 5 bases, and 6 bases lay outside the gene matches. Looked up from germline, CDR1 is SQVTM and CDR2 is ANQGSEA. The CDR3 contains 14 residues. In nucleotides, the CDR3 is TGCAGCGTTATTCCAGGGGGCGGGAACACTGAAGCTTTCTTT. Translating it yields CSVIPGGGNTEAFF.

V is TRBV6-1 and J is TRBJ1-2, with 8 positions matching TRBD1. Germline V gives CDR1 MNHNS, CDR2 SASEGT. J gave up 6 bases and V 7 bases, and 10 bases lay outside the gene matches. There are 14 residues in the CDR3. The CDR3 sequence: CASKWGQVPHGYTF. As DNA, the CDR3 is TGTGCCAGCAAATGGGGACAGGTCCCTCATGGCTACACCTTC.

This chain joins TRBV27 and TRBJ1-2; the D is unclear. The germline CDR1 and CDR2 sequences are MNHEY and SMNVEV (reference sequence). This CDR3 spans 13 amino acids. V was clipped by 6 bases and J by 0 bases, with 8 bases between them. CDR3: CASRRSTNYGYTF. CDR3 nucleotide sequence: TGTGCCAGCAGGAGGAGTACTAACTATGGCTACACCTTC.

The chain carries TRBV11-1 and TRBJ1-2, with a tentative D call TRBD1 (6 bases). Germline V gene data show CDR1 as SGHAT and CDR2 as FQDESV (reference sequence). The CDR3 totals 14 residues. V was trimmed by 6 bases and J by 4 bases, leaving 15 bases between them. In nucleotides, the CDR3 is TGTGCCAGCAGTCGGACAGACGCGTTCTATGGCTACACCTTC. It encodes CASSRTDAFYGYTF.

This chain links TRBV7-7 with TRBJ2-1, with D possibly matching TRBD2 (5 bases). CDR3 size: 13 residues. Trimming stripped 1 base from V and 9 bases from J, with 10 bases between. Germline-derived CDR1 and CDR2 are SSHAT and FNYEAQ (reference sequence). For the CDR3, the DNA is TGTGCCAGCAGCTTAGGTGAGGGTAGTGAGCAGTTCTTC. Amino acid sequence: CASSLGEGSEQFF. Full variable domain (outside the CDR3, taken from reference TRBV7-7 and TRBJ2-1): GAGVSQSPRYKVTKRGQDVTLRCDPISSHATLYWYQQALGQGPEFLTYFNYEAQPDKSGLPSDRFSAERPEGSISTLTIQRTEQRDSAMYRCASSLGEGSEQFFGPGTRLTVL.

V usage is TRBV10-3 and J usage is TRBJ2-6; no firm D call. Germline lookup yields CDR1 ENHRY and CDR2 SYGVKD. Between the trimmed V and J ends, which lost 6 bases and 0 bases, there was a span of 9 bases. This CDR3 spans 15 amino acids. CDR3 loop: CAISSVSSGANVLTF. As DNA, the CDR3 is TGTGCCATCAGCTCAGTGAGCTCTGGGGCCAACGTCCTGACTTTC.

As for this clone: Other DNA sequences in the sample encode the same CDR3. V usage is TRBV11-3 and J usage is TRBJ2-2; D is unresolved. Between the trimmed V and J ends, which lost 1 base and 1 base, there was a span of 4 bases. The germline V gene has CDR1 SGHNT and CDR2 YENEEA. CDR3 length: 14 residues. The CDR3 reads CASSLAENTGELFF. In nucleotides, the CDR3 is TGTGCCAGCAGCTTAGCGGAGAACACCGGGGAGCTGTTTTTT.